A selection of T cell receptor beta chains follows, all from one sample in a study of T cell responses to AZD1222 COVID-19 vaccine. The data were produced by immunoSEQ multiplex PCR, yet TCRdb's version contains in-frame clones alone and is incomplete. Counted here are some 200,000 clones, 90% to 95% occurring once; the ten biggest clones make up roughly 3.5%. The sequences come from peripheral blood, collected 28 days after the second AZD1222 dose. Every receptor here comes from an adult who received the AZD1222 COVID-19 vaccine. Both conserved end residues are part of each CDR3. The order of the fields is J gene, D gene, clone size, V gene, CDR3 protein, CDR3 DNA. D genes are given only for firm matches. Some rows mark clone size as missing; the rest say once, few, many or name a class of expanded clone.

J gene: TRBJ1-5
D gene: TRBD1
clone size: -
V gene: TRBV28
CDR3 protein: CASSYTRQGSSNQPQHF
CDR3 DNA: TGTGCCAGCAGTTACACCAGACAGGGAAGCAGCAATCAGCCCCAGCATTTT

J gene: TRBJ2-7
D gene: -
clone size: -
V gene: TRBV7-9
CDR3 protein: CASSLGAEQYF
CDR3 DNA: TGTGCCAGCAGCTTGGGAGCCGAGCAGTACTTC

J gene: TRBJ2-1
D gene: -
clone size: -
V gene: TRBV27
CDR3 protein: CASSLGGPSYNEQFF
CDR3 DNA: TGTGCCAGCAGTTTAGGCGGGCCCTCCTACAATGAGCAGTTCTTC

J gene: TRBJ2-1
D gene: -
clone size: -
V gene: TRBV5-5
CDR3 protein: CASSPGLAALLNEQFF
CDR3 DNA: TGTGCCAGCAGTCCCGGGTTAGCGGCCCTCCTCAATGAGCAGTTCTTC

J gene: TRBJ2-5
D gene: -
clone size: few
V gene: TRBV7-7
CDR3 protein: CASSGGAGLRETQYF
CDR3 DNA: TGTGCTAGCAGCGGAGGCGCGGGCCTCCGGGAGACCCAGTACTTC

J gene: TRBJ1-1
D gene: -
clone size: few
V gene: TRBV12-3/TRBV12-4
CDR3 protein: CASSFVSEAFF
CDR3 DNA: TGTGCCAGCAGTTTTGTTTCAGAAGCTTTCTTT

J gene: TRBJ2-7
D gene: TRBD1
clone size: -
V gene: TRBV5-1
CDR3 protein: CASSFGARQGFTYEQYF
CDR3 DNA: TGCGCCAGCAGCTTTGGGGCCCGACAGGGTTTCACCTACGAGCAGTACTTC

J gene: TRBJ1-2
D gene: TRBD1
clone size: -
V gene: TRBV2
CDR3 protein: CASKKDRGDGYTF
CDR3 DNA: TGTGCCAGCAAAAAAGACAGGGGGGATGGCTACACCTTC

J gene: TRBJ1-5
D gene: -
clone size: -
V gene: TRBV6-1
CDR3 protein: CASSEESWQPQHF
CDR3 DNA: TGTGCCAGCAGTGAAGAATCGTGGCAGCCCCAGCATTTT

J gene: TRBJ2-7
D gene: -
clone size: -
V gene: TRBV28
CDR3 protein: CASSLRSEQYF
CDR3 DNA: TGTGCCAGCAGTTTGCGGAGCGAGCAGTACTTC

J gene: TRBJ2-2
D gene: TRBD2
clone size: once
V gene: TRBV3-1/TRBV3-2
CDR3 protein: CASSPRLAGGLGELFF
CDR3 DNA: TGTGCCAGCAGCCCTCGACTAGCGGGAGGTCTCGGGGAGCTGTTTTTT

J gene: TRBJ1-1
D gene: TRBD1
clone size: -
V gene: TRBV2
CDR3 protein: CASSKGTANTEAFF
CDR3 DNA: TGTGCCAGCAGTAAAGGGACAGCGAACACTGAAGCTTTCTTT

J gene: TRBJ1-4
D gene: -
clone size: -
V gene: TRBV27
CDR3 protein: CASSFSGTWGEKLFF
CDR3 DNA: TGTGCCAGCAGTTTTAGCGGGACTTGGGGTGAAAAACTGTTTTTT

J gene: TRBJ1-5
D gene: -
clone size: -
V gene: TRBV27
CDR3 protein: CASSLEGTSIQPQHF
CDR3 DNA: TGTGCCAGCAGTTTGGAGGGCACCTCTATACAGCCCCAGCATTTT

J gene: TRBJ2-1
D gene: -
clone size: -
V gene: TRBV7-6
CDR3 protein: CASSQEGGPYNEQFF
CDR3 DNA: TGTGCCAGCAGCCAAGAGGGGGGCCCATACAATGAGCAGTTCTTC

J gene: TRBJ2-2
D gene: -
clone size: -
V gene: TRBV19
CDR3 protein: CASSRGDFTGELFF
CDR3 DNA: TGTGCCAGTAGCAGGGGGGATTTCACCGGGGAGCTGTTTTTT

J gene: TRBJ2-3
D gene: TRBD2
clone size: -
V gene: TRBV28
CDR3 protein: CASSLDLAGQTQYF
CDR3 DNA: TGTGCCAGCAGTTTGGATCTAGCGGGACAAACGCAGTATTTT

J gene: TRBJ1-2
D gene: -
clone size: -
V gene: TRBV5-1
CDR3 protein: CASSQAPIVDGYTF
CDR3 DNA: TGCGCCAGCAGCCAGGCCCCCATAGTGGATGGCTACACCTTC

J gene: TRBJ1-6
D gene: TRBD1
clone size: -
V gene: TRBV3-1/TRBV3-2
CDR3 protein: CASSGDRGSYSPLHF
CDR3 DNA: TGTGCCAGCAGCGGGGACAGGGGCTCTTATTCACCCCTCCACTTT

J gene: TRBJ1-2
D gene: -
clone size: -
V gene: TRBV10-3
CDR3 protein: CAISESPSPGLYGYTF
CDR3 DNA: TGTGCCATCAGTGAGTCGCCCTCCCCCGGCCTGTATGGCTACACCTTC

J gene: TRBJ1-4
D gene: -
clone size: once
V gene: TRBV7-9
CDR3 protein: CASSLLGGAGEKLFF
CDR3 DNA: TGTGCCAGCAGCTTACTCGGGGGGGCTGGTGAAAAACTGTTTTTT

J gene: TRBJ1-4
D gene: -
clone size: -
V gene: TRBV28
CDR3 protein: CASSWDGATNEKLFF
CDR3 DNA: TGTGCCAGCAGTTGGGACGGTGCAACTAATGAAAAACTGTTTTTT

J gene: TRBJ1-5
D gene: -
clone size: -
V gene: TRBV2
CDR3 protein: CASQKGPNQPQHF
CDR3 DNA: TGTGCCAGCCAAAAGGGTCCCAATCAGCCCCAGCATTTT

J gene: TRBJ2-3
D gene: TRBD2
clone size: -
V gene: TRBV5-6
CDR3 protein: CASSLDLAEGTDTQYF
CDR3 DNA: TGTGCCAGCAGCTTGGACCTAGCGGAGGGCACAGATACGCAGTATTTT

J gene: TRBJ2-5
D gene: -
clone size: -
V gene: TRBV7-9
CDR3 protein: CASSPRGRGETQYF
CDR3 DNA: TGTGCCAGCAGCCCCAGGGGCCGGGGAGAGACCCAGTACTTC

J gene: TRBJ1-4
D gene: TRBD1
clone size: -
V gene: TRBV4-3
CDR3 protein: CASSQDRDRGRGTNEKLFF
CDR3 DNA: TGCGCCAGCAGCCAAGATCGAGACAGGGGGCGCGGAACTAATGAAAAACTGTTTTTT

J gene: TRBJ2-1
D gene: TRBD2
clone size: -
V gene: TRBV19
CDR3 protein: CASSTTGTSGSAEQFF
CDR3 DNA: TGTGCCAGTAGTACCACAGGGACTAGCGGGAGTGCCGAGCAGTTCTTC

J gene: TRBJ1-2
D gene: -
clone size: -
V gene: TRBV7-9
CDR3 protein: CASSPGETAGYTF
CDR3 DNA: TGTGCCAGCAGCCCCGGGGAGACGGCTGGCTACACCTTC

J gene: TRBJ2-3
D gene: -
clone size: -
V gene: TRBV7-9
CDR3 protein: CASSRGQSTDTQYF
CDR3 DNA: TGTGCCAGCAGCCGAGGACAGAGCACAGATACGCAGTATTTT

J gene: TRBJ2-7
D gene: TRBD1
clone size: -
V gene: TRBV6-5
CDR3 protein: CASSSRDRGLSEQYF
CDR3 DNA: TGTGCCAGCAGTAGCCGGGACAGGGGGCTCTCCGAGCAGTACTTC

J gene: TRBJ1-1
D gene: -
clone size: -
V gene: TRBV19
CDR3 protein: CASSPTGLGTEAFF
CDR3 DNA: TGTGCCAGTAGCCCCACAGGGCTGGGCACTGAAGCTTTCTTT

J gene: TRBJ1-1
D gene: -
clone size: -
V gene: TRBV20-1
CDR3 protein: CSASYGGGTEAFF
CDR3 DNA: TGCAGTGCTAGTTACGGTGGGGGCACTGAAGCTTTCTTT

J gene: TRBJ1-1
D gene: TRBD1
clone size: once
V gene: TRBV15
CDR3 protein: CATSRELRGLGAFF
CDR3 DNA: TGTGCCACCAGCAGAGAACTCAGGGGGCTGGGTGCTTTCTTT

J gene: TRBJ2-1
D gene: -
clone size: -
V gene: TRBV9
CDR3 protein: CASSRGGLEVDEQFF
CDR3 DNA: TGTGCCAGCAGCCGCGGAGGGCTTGAGGTGGATGAGCAGTTCTTC